This TCR beta chain derives from a study of CD8+CD57+ T cells in acquired aplastic anemia. Turning to the study itself: Sorted CD4+ and CD8+ cells yielded roughly 3.1 ug of DNA on average.

Study-wide findings and caveats: A set of twenty-nine CD8+ CDR3 sequences was shared between patients and controls, and these sequences appeared highly expressed in patients.

This clonotype has at least ten counts. Antigen specificity is unknown. Individuals selected for sequencing had exhibited CD8+CD57+ cell expansion on flow cytometry. The cohort consisted entirely of patients having severe acquired aplastic anemia. The template used for profiling TCR beta VDJ and CDR3 was genomic DNA. TCRdb reanalysed the reads using MiXCR and keeps one entry per CDR3 protein. The sample yields a few hundred thousand distinct CDR3 sequences, more than 25% seen once. After removal of 4 bases from V and 3 bases from J, the junction contained 11 bases not matched to a gene. Germline V CDR1 and CDR2: ENHRY, SYGVKD. The CDR3 runs to 17 residues.

The chain has TRBV10-3 and TRBJ2-2; 7 nucleotides match TRBD2. Material for sequencing was sorted CD4+, CD8+, or CD8+CD57+ T cells (not recorded which) from PBMCs. This clonotype was sampled from a human donor with aplastic anemia. In DNA form, the CDR3 reads TGTGCCATCAGTGCTGCCCCTAGCGGCCTTTACACCGGGGAGCTGTTTTTT. Its translation: CAISAAPSGLYTGELFF.